Listed below are T cell receptor beta chains from one sample, sequenced in a study of CXCR3-negative and CXCR3-positive naive CD8 T cells. TCRdb reprocessed the 5' RACE reads, keeping one entry per CDR3 protein, no DNA. This table holds tens of thousands of distinct CDR3 sequences. The sequenced sample consisted of naive CXCR3- CD8+ T cells from blood. The receptors shown here come from a human donor in good health. Some clones in this sample may be carry-over from other donors' samples. Both conserved end residues are part of each CDR3.

TRBV4-3	TRBJ2-1	CASSQDRVFPTGRSSYNEQFF
TRBV29-1	TRBJ2-1	CSAGRASGDYNEQFF
TRBV5-1	TRBJ2-1	CASTPHPGLGGDNEQFF
TRBV7-6	TRBJ2-2	CASSNPLAGGLITVELFF
TRBV29-1	TRBJ2-1	CSVSRQGRHNEQFF
TRBV6-4	TRBJ2-1	CASSDRGSVGEQFF
TRBV9	TRBJ2-1	CASSVTGGSYNEQFF
TRBV28	TRBJ2-1	CASSPLVGGLRTLTGGEQFF
TRBV7-6	TRBJ2-2	CASSTGQGTGELFF
TRBV27	TRBJ2-3	CASSNGASGSGRADTQYF
TRBV18	TRBJ2-7	CASSPADAYPYEQYF
TRBV28	TRBJ2-3	CASSLGSGRTDTQYF
TRBV28	TRBJ2-1	CASPLGNEQFF
TRBV9	TRBJ2-3	CASSAPGRADTQYF
TRBV29-1	TRBJ2-5	CSVEWRGGGETQYF
TRBV20-1	TRBJ2-5	CSAEAGQETQYF
TRBV2	TRBJ2-3	CASRLAGDLTDTQYF
TRBV11-2	TRBJ2-1	CASSRTSRPDNEQFF
TRBV7-9	TRBJ2-7	CASSSNRGQGSSYEQYF
TRBV12-3/TRBV12-4	TRBJ1-1	CASSLHGFASEAFF
TRBV29-1	TRBJ2-7	CSVAGQRTNPLASDDEQYF
TRBV4-1	TRBJ1-5	CASSQDRGRPNQPQHF
TRBV6-5	TRBJ2-7	CASSYDRGRDEQYF
TRBV13	TRBJ2-5	CASSSTGGQETQYF
TRBV9	TRBJ1-5	CASSAAGGPQPQHF
TRBV30	TRBJ2-1	CAGDRGPRNEQFF
TRBV7-2	TRBJ2-7	CASSLGTGAYEQYF
TRBV7-9	TRBJ1-2	CASSPGAALYGYTF
TRBV12-3/TRBV12-4	TRBJ2-2	CASRPTSGRIGELFF
TRBV7-9	TRBJ1-2	CASSLDPRTPNSGYTF
TRBV4-3	TRBJ2-7	CASSQDLDGSYEQYF
TRBV4-2	TRBJ2-1	CASSQDLGSPRDEQFF
TRBV6-2/TRBV6-3	TRBJ2-7	CASSGQGTNYEQYF
TRBV5-1	TRBJ2-2	CASSFRQGNTGELFF
TRBV5-5	TRBJ2-2	CASSLAWGTGELFF
TRBV7-2	TRBJ2-5	CASSLVGGARGETQYF
TRBV7-9	TRBJ2-2	CASSFPPSKPNTGELFF
TRBV20-1	TRBJ2-2	CSASGASNTGELFF
TRBV29-1	TRBJ2-7	CSVQTSGRTYEQYF
TRBV6-6	TRBJ2-1	CASSYFTAGGSSYNEQFF
TRBV4-3	TRBJ1-5	CASSLRTGNQPQHF
TRBV29-1	TRBJ2-7	CSVVVVYEQYF
TRBV7-8	TRBJ1-6	CASSSDRGYSPLHF
TRBV7-9	TRBJ2-1	CASSSPFGSLDEQFF
TRBV7-9	TRBJ2-1	CASSPSGTPYNEQFF
TRBV7-3	TRBJ2-1	CASSPSLAGGSSSYNEQFF
TRBV29-1	TRBJ1-1	CSVGLGRENTEAFF
TRBV7-2	TRBJ2-1	CASSYGAGSSYNEQFF
TRBV14	TRBJ2-1	CASSPVTSGSFWDEQFF
TRBV28	TRBJ2-3	CASSLFGVTADTQYF
TRBV3-1	TRBJ2-1	CASSPEAATANEQFF
TRBV28	TRBJ2-7	CASTPAGGSYEQYF